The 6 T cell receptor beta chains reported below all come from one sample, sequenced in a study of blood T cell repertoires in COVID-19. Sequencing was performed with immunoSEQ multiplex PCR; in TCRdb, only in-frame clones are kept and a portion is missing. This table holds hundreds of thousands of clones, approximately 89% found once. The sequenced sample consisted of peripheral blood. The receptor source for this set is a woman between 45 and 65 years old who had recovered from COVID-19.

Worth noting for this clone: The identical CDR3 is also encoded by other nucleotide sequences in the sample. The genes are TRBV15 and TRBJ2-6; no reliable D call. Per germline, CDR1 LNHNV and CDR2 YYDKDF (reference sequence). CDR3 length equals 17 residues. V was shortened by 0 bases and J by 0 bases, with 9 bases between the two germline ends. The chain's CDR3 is CATSRDSRGSGANVLTF. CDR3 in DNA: TGTGCCACCAGCAGAGATTCTCGAGGCTCTGGGGCCAACGTCCTGACTTTC.

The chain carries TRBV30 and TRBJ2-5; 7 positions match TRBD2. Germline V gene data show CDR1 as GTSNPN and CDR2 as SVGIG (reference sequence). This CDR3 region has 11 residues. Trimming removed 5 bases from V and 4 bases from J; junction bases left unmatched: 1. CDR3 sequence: CAWGRAETQYF. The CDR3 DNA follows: TGTGCCTGGGGGAGGGCAGAGACCCAGTACTTC.

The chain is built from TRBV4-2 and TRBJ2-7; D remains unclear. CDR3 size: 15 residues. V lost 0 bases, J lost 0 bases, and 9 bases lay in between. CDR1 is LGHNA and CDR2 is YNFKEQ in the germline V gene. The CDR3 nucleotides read TGTGCCAGCAGCCAAGAATCTTCTAGCTCCTACGAGCAGTACTTC. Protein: CASSQESSSSYEQYF.

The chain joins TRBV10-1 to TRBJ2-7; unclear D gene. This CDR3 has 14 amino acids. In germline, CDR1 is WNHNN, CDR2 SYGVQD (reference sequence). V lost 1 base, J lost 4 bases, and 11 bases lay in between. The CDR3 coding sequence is TGCGCCAGCAGTGAGTGGCAGGTGCCATACGAGCAGTACTTC. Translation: CASSEWQVPYEQYF.

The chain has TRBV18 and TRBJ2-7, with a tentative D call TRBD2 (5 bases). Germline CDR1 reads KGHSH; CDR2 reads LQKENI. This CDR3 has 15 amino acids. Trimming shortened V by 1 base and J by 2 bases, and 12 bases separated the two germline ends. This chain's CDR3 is CASSPLDSRTYEQYF. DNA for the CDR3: TGTGCCAGCTCACCACTGGACTCCCGGACCTACGAGCAGTACTTC.

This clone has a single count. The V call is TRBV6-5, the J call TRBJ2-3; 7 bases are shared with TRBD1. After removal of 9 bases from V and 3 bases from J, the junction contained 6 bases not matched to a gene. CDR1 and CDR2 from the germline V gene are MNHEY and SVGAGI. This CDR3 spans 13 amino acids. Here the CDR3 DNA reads TGTGCCAGTAAACCGGGACAGACAGATACGCAGTATTTT. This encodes CASKPGQTDTQYF.